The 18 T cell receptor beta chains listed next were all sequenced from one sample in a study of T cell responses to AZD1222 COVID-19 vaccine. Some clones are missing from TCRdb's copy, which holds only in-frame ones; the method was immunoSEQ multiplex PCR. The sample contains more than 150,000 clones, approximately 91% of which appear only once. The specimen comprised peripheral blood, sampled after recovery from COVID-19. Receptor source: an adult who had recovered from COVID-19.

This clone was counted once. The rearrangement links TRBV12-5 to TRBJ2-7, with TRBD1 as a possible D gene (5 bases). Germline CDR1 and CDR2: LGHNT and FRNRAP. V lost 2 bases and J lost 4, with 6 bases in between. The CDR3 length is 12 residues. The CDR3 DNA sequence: TGTGCTAGTGGTTTGAGGGGTTACGAGCAGTACTTC. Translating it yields CASGLRGYEQYF.

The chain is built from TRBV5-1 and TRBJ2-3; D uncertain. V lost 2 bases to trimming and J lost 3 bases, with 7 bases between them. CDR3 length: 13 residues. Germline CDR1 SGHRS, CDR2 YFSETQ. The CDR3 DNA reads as TGCGCCAGCAGCTTAGAAGTTACAGATACGCAGTATTTT. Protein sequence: CASSLEVTDTQYF.

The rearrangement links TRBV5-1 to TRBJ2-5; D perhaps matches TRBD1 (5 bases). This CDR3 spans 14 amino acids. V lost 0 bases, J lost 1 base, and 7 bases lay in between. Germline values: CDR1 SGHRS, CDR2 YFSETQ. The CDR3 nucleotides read TGCGCCAGCAGCTTGGCAGGGTTCCAAGAGACCCAGTACTTC. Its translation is CASSLAGFQETQYF.

The CDR3 sequence is CASSSRGTRAPPYNEQFF. The CDR3 nucleotides read TGTGCCAGCAGCTCCAGGGGGACTAGGGCCCCCCCCTACAATGAGCAGTTCTTC. The V gene is TRBV7-2, the J gene TRBJ2-1, with D possibly TRBD2 on 8 matching bases. CDR3 size: 18 residues. V was pared by 4 bases and J by 2 bases, with 21 bases between. CDR1 and CDR2 (germline): SGHTA, FQGNSA.

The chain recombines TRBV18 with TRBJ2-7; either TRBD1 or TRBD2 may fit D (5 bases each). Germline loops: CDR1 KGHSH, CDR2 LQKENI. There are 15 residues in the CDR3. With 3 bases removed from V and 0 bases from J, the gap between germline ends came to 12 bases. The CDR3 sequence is CASSPGRVSSYEQYF. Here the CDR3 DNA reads TGTGCCAGCTCACCGGGGCGGGTTAGCTCCTACGAGCAGTACTTC.

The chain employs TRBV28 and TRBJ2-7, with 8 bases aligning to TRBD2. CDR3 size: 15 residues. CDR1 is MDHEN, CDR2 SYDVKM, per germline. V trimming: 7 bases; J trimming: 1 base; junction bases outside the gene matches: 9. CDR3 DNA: TGTGCCAGCACCCTGGCGGCGGGAGGTTCCTACGAGCAGTACTTC. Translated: CASTLAAGGSYEQYF.

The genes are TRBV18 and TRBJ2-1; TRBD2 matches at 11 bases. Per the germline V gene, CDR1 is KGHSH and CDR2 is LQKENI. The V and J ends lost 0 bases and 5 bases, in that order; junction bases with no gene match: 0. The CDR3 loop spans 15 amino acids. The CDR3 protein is CASSPPTSGNNEQFF. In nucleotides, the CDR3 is TGTGCCAGCTCACCACCGACTAGCGGGAACAATGAGCAGTTCTTC.

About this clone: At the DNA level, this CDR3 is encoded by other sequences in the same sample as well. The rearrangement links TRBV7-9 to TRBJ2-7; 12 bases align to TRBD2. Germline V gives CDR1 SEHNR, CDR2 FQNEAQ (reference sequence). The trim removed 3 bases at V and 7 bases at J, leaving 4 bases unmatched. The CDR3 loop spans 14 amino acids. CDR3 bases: TGTGCCAGCAGCTTGGGACTAGCGGGCAGTGAGCAGTACTTC. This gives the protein CASSLGLAGSEQYF. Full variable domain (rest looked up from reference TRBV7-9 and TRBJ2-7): DTGVSQNPRHKITKRGQNVTFRCDPISEHNRLYWYRQTLGQGPEFLTYFQNEAQLEKSRLLSDRFSAERPKGSFSTLEIQRTEQGDSAMYLCASSLGLAGSEQYFGPGTRLTVT.

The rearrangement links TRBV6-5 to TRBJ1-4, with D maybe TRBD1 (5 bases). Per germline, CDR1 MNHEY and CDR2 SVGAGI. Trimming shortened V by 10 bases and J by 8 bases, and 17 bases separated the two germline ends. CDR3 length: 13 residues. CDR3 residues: CATTGTAGEKLFF. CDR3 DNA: TGTGCCACCACCGGGACGGCGGGCGAAAAACTGTTTTTT.

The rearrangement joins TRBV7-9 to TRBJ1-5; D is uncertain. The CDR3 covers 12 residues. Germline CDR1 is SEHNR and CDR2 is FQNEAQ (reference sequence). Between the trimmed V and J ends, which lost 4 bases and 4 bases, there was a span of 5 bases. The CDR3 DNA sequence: TGTGCCAGCAGCTCGAATAATCAGCCCCAGCATTTT. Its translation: CASSSNNQPQHF. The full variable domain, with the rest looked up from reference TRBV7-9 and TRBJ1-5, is DTGVSQNPRHKITKRGQNVTFRCDPISEHNRLYWYRQTLGQGPEFLTYFQNEAQLEKSRLLSDRFSAERPKGSFSTLEIQRTEQGDSAMYLCASSSNNQPQHFGDGTRLSIL.

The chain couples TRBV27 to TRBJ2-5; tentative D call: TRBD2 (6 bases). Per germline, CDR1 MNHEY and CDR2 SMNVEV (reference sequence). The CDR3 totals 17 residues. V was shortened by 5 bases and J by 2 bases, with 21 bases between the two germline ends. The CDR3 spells CASSPIIGGTAQETQYF. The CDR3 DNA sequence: TGTGCCAGCAGTCCTATAATTGGCGGGACTGCTCAAGAGACCCAGTACTTC.

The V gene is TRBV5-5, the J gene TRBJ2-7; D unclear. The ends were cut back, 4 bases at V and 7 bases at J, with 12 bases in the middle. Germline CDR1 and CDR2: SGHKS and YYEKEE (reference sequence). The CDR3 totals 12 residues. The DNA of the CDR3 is TGTGCCAGCAGCCGGAACTTGGGGGAGCAGTACTTC. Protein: CASSRNLGEQYF.

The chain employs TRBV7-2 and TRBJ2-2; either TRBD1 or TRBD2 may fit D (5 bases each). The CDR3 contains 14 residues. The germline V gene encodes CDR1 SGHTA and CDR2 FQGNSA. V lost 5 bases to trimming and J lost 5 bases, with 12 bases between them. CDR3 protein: CASSRDGKTGELFF. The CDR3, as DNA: TGTGCCAGCAGCCGGGACGGAAAAACCGGGGAGCTGTTTTTT.

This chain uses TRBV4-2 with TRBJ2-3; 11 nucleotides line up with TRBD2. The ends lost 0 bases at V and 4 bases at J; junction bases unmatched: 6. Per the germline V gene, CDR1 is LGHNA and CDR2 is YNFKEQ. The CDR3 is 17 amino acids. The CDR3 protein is CASSQDLTSGSPDTQYF. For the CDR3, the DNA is TGTGCCAGCAGCCAAGATCTCACTAGCGGGAGCCCAGATACGCAGTATTTT.

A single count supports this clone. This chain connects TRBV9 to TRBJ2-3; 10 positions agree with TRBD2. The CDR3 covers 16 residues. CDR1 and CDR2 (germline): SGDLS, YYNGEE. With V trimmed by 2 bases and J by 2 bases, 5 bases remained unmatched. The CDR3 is CASSVSSGGSTDTQYF. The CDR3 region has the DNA TGTGCCAGCAGCGTTAGTAGCGGGGGGTCCACAGATACGCAGTATTTT. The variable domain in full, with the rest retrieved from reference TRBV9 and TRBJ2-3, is DSGVTQTPKHLITATGQRVTLRCSPRSGDLSVYWYQQSLDQGLQFLIQYYNGEERAKGNILERFSAQQFPDLHSELNLSSLELGDSALYFCASSVSSGGSTDTQYFGPGTRLTVL.

Here the CDR3 reads CASTQGTGVNTEAFF. Here the CDR3 DNA reads TGTGCCAGTACCCAGGGGACGGGGGTTAACACTGAAGCTTTCTTT. The rearrangement links TRBV19 to TRBJ1-1; tentatively, D is TRBD1 (6 bases). Trimming stripped 7 bases from V and 2 bases from J, with 17 bases between. This CDR3 region has 15 residues. CDR1 and CDR2 from the germline V gene are LNHDA and SQIVND (reference sequence).

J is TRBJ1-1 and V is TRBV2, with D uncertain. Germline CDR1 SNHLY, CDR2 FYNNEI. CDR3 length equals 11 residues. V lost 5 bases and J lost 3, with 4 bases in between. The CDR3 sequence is CASSLDTEAFF. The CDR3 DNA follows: TGTGCCAGCAGTCTGGACACTGAAGCTTTCTTT.

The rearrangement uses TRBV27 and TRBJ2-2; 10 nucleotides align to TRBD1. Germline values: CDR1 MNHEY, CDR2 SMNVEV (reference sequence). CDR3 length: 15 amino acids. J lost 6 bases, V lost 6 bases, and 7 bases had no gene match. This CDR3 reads CASSPGQGMAGELFF. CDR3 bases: TGTGCCAGCAGCCCGGGACAGGGGATGGCCGGGGAGCTGTTTTTT.